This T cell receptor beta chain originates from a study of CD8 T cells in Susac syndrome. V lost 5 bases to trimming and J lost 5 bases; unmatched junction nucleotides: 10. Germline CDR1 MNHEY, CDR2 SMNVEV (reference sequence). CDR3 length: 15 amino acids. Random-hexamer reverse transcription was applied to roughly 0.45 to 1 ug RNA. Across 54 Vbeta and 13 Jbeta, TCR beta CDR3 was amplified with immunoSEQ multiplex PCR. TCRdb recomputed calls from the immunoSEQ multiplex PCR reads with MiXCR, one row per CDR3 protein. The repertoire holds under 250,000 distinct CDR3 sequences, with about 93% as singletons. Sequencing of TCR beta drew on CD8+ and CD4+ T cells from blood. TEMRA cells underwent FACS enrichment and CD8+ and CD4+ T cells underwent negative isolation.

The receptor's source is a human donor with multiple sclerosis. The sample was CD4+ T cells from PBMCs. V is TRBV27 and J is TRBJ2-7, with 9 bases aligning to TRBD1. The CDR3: CASSPGTGFPHEQYF. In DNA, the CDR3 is TGTGCCAGCAGTCCCGGGACAGGGTTTCCCCACGAGCAGTACTTC.